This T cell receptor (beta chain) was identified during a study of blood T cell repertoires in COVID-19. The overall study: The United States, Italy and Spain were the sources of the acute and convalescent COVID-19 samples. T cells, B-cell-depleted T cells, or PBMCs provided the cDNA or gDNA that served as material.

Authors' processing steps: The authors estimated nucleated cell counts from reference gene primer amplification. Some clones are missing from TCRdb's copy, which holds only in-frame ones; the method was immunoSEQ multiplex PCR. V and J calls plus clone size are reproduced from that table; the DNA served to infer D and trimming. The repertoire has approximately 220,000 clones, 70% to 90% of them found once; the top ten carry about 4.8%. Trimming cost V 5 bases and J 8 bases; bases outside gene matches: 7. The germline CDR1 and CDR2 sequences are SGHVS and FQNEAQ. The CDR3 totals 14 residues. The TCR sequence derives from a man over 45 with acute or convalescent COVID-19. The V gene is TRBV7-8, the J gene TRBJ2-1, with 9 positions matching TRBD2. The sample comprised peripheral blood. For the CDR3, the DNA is TGTGCCAGCAGCCAGATGGGACTAGCAGATGAGCAGTTCTTC. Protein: CASSQMGLADEQFF.